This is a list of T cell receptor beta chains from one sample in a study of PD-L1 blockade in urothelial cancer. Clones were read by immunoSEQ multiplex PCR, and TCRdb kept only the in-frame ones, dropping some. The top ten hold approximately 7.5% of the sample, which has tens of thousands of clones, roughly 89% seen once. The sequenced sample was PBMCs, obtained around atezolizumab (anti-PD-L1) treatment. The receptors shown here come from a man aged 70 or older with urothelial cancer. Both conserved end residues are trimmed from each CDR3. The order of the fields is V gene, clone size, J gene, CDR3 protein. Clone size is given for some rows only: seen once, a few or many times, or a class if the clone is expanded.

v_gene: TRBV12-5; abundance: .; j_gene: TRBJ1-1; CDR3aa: ASGLLGGQGNTEAF
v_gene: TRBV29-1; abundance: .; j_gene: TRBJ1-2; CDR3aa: SVELMRQGVVWGYGYT
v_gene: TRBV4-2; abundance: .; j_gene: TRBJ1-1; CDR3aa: ASSQDPGQGATEAF
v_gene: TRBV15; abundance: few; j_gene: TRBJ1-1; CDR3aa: ATYTPTESF
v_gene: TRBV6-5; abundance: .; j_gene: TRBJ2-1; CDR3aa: ASSYSAGLAYDEQF
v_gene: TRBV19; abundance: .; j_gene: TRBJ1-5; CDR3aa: ASSINRHQPQH
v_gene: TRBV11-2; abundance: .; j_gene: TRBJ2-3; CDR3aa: ASSLSASGFGDTQY
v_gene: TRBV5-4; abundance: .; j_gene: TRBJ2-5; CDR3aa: ASSFRTSGRAMEETQY
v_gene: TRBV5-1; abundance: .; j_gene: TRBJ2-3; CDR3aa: ASSLVGGSTDTQY
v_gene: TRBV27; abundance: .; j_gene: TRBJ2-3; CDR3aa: ASRLGQGLSDTQY
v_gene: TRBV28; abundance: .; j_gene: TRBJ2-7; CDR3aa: ASSPGDRGYEQY
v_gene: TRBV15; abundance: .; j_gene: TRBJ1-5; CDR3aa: ATSRDRGYSNQPQH
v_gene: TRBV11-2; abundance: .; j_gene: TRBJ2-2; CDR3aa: ASSREVTTGELF
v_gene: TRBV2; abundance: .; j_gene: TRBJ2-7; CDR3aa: ASSAQGTGEQY
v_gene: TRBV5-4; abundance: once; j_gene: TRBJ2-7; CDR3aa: ASSFAGGSSYEQY
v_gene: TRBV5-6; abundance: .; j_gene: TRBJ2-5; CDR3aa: ASSPRDRGETQY
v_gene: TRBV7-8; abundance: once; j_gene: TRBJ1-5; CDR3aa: ASSRHINPGTRLNQPQH
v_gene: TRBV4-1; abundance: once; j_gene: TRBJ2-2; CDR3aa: ASSHLANTGELF
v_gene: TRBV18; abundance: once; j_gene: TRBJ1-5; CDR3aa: ASSPPGRGDQPQH
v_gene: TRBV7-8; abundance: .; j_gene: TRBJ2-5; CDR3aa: ASSPGTAKRGETQY
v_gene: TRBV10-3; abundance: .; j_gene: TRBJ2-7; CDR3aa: ATHMTSGRAEQY
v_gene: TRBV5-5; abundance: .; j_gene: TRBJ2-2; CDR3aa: ASSLEGGGTGELF
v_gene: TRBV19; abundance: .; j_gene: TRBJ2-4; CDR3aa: ASSEPGLAENIQY
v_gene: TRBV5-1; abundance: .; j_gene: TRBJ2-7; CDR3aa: ASSLAGTSGSREQY
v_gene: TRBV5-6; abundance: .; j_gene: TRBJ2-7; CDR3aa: ASSWDRGYEQY
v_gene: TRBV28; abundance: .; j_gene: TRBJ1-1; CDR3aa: ASSLFREDTEAF
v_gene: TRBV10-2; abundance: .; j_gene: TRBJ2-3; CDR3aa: ASSESRAASTDTQY
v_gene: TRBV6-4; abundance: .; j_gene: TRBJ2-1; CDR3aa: ASSDSIEDSPVYNEQF
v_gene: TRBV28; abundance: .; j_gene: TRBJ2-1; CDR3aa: ASSFSSGAGAIFNEQF
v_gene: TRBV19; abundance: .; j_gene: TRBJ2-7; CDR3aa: ASSISGLAYEQY
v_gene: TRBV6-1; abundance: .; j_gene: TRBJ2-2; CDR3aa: ASSREEVTGELF
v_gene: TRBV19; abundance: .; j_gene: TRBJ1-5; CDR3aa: ASSKDRVGNQPQH
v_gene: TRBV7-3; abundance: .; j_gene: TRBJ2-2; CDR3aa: ASSLNLGENTGELF
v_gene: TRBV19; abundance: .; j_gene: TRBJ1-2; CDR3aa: ASSTDSSNYGYT
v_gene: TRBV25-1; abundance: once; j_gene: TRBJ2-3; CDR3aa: ASSRASGRMADTQY
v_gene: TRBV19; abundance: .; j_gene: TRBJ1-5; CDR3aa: ASRGQTNQPQH
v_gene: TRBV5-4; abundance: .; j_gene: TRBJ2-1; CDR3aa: ASSSPLAGSYNEQF
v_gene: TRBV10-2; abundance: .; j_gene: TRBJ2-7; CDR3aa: ASRPQGVHEQY
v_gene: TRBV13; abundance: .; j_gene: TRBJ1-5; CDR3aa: ASSQGGGNQPQH
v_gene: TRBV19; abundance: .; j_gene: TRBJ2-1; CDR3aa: ASSILASNNEQF
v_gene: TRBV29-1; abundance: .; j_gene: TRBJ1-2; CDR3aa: SVVGNGYT
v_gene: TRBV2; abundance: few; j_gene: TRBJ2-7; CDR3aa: ASRIPRTGGHYEQY
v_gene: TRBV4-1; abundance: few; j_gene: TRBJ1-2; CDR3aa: ASSQAGQGSGYT
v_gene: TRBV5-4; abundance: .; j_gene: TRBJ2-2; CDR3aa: ASSFRTGGPGELF
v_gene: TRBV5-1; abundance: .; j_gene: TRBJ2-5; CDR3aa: ASSLTRPGGAETQY
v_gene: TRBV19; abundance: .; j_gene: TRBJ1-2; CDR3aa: ASISLSGGDGYT
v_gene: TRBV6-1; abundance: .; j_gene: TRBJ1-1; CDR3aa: ASSEAWQGGEAF
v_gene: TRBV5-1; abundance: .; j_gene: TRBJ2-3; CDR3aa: ASSLANLAVPRMGTDTQY
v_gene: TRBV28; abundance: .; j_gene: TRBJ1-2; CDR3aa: ASSLMGGTNYGYT
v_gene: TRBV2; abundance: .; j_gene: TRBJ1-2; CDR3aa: ASSEPPNRDRGSVCT